A selection of T cell receptor beta chains follows, all from one sample in a study of cytomegalovirus exposure and HLA in healthy donors. Only in-frame clones appear in the TCRdb table, and some are missing; sequencing was by immunoSEQ multiplex PCR. The sample has 110,000 to 150,000 clones, 60% to 85% seen once. Specimen: PBMCs. The receptor set was obtained from a male donor in good health and CMV-seronegative. The CDR3 runs from the conserved cysteine through the conserved F or W. Fields, in order: clone size, J gene, D gene, V gene, CDR3 protein, CDR3 DNA. D genes are given only for firm matches. Expanded clones are given a class, and other clones once, few, many or no size at all.

. | TRBJ1-5 | . | TRBV4-1 | CASSLNRVSNQPQHF | TGCGCCAGCAGCCTTAACAGGGTAAGCAATCAGCCCCAGCATTTT
. | TRBJ2-1 | TRBD2 | TRBV4-2 | CASSLEGPGGMNNEQFF | TGTGCCAGCAGCCTAGAAGGTCCGGGAGGGATGAACAATGAGCAGTTCTTC
once | TRBJ1-2 | . | TRBV2 | CASKAGTNYGYTF | TGTGCCAGCAAAGCAGGAACTAACTATGGCTACACCTTC
. | TRBJ2-7 | TRBD2 | TRBV5-4 | CASSSRLAGVQEQYF | TGTGCCAGCAGCTCTCGACTAGCGGGGGTCCAAGAGCAGTACTTC
. | TRBJ2-1 | . | TRBV7-3 | CASSRGQNYNEQFF | TGTGCCAGCAGCAGGGGTCAAAACTACAATGAGCAGTTCTTC
. | TRBJ2-7 | . | TRBV13 | CASSLGPFYEQYF | TGTGCCAGCAGCTTAGGTCCTTTCTACGAGCAGTACTTC
once | TRBJ2-2 | TRBD1 | TRBV2 | CASRGQGNTGELFF | TGTGCCAGCAGGGGACAGGGGAACACCGGGGAGCTGTTTTTT
. | TRBJ2-6 | TRBD2 | TRBV4-1 | CASSSPGLVDSGANVLTF | TGCGCCAGCAGCTCCCCGGGACTAGTTGATTCTGGGGCCAACGTCCTGACTTTC
. | TRBJ1-2 | . | TRBV9 | CASSSGDSTRGYTF | TGTGCCAGCAGCTCCGGGGACTCCACTCGGGGCTACACCTTC
. | TRBJ2-5 | . | TRBV29-1 | CSVVMQETQYF | TGCAGCGTTGTAATGCAGGAGACCCAGTACTTC
. | TRBJ2-7 | . | TRBV19 | CASSIGQTTHTYEQYF | TGTGCCAGTAGTATCGGGCAGACTACACACACCTACGAGCAGTACTTC
. | TRBJ2-1 | TRBD2 | TRBV27 | CASSSGRVNEQFF | TGTGCCAGCAGTAGCGGGAGAGTCAATGAGCAGTTCTTC
. | TRBJ1-5 | . | TRBV7-2 | CASSPRLNQPQHF | TGTGCCAGCAGCCCGAGACTTAATCAGCCCCAGCATTTT
. | TRBJ1-4 | . | TRBV5-4 | CASSPMGGWDREKLFF | TGTGCCAGCAGCCCCATGGGGGGGTGGGATCGAGAAAAACTGTTTTTT
. | TRBJ2-5 | . | TRBV11-2 | CASSLGQSIQETQYF | TGTGCCAGCAGCTTAGGTCAGTCAATCCAAGAGACCCAGTACTTC
. | TRBJ2-1 | TRBD1 | TRBV18 | CASSVSGTGVNNEQFF | TGTGCCAGCTCAGTTTCGGGGACAGGCGTGAACAATGAGCAGTTCTTC
few | TRBJ1-4 | . | TRBV2 | CASSALRGFNEKLFF | TGTGCCAGCAGTGCTCTCCGGGGGTTCAATGAAAAACTGTTTTTT
. | TRBJ1-2 | TRBD1 | TRBV7-9 | CSSSLETGGENGYTF | TGTTCCAGCAGCTTAGAGACAGGGGGGGAGAATGGCTACACCTTC
. | TRBJ1-1 | . | TRBV5-6 | CASSLGGGTEAFF | TGTGCCAGCAGCTTGGGAGGGGGAACTGAAGCTTTCTTT
. | TRBJ2-5 | . | TRBV11-2 | CASSLAKETQYF | TGTGCCAGCAGCTTAGCAAAAGAGACCCAGTACTTC
. | TRBJ1-2 | . | TRBV6-5 | CASSYSNRAPNYGYTF | TGTGCCAGCAGTTACTCGAACAGGGCGCCTAACTATGGCTACACCTTC
. | TRBJ2-1 | TRBD2 | TRBV7-2 | CASSPSGSYNEQFF | TGTGCCAGCAGCCCTAGCGGGTCCTACAATGAGCAGTTCTTC
. | TRBJ2-7 | TRBD2 | TRBV9 | CASSVEASGNYEQYF | TGTGCCAGCAGCGTAGAGGCTAGCGGGAACTACGAGCAGTACTTC
. | TRBJ2-1 | TRBD2 | TRBV4-2 | CASSLLPSGGASYNEQFF | TGTGCCAGCAGCCTCCTGCCCTCGGGGGGGGCCTCCTACAATGAGCAGTTCTTC
. | TRBJ1-2 | TRBD1 | TRBV30 | CAWSPRHGTGYGYTF | TGTGCCTGGAGTCCCCGTCACGGGACAGGATATGGCTACACCTTC
few | TRBJ2-7 | TRBD1 | TRBV19 | CASSGGQGPGYEQYF | TGTGCCAGTAGTGGAGGACAGGGTCCTGGCTACGAGCAGTACTTC
few | TRBJ2-3 | TRBD2 | TRBV11-2 | CASSFPGSGGNTQYF | TGTGCCAGCAGCTTCCCCGGATCGGGAGGGAATACGCAGTATTTT
. | TRBJ2-7 | TRBD1 | TRBV5-8 | CASSFKGQGIRRFAYEQYF | TGTGCCAGCAGCTTTAAGGGACAGGGCATCAGAAGATTCGCCTACGAGCAGTACTTC
few | TRBJ2-7 | . | TRBV6-5 | CASCAAGAFPYEQYF | TGTGCCAGCTGCGCGGCAGGGGCATTCCCCTACGAGCAGTACTTC
. | TRBJ1-1 | TRBD1 | TRBV18 | CASSLQGSTEAFF | TGTGCCAGCTCACTACAGGGGAGCACTGAAGCTTTCTTT
. | TRBJ2-3 | . | TRBV19 | CASSRGDRRSTDTQYF | TGTGCCAGTAGTAGGGGAGACAGGAGGAGCACAGATACGCAGTATTTT
. | TRBJ1-1 | . | TRBV30 | CAWTLAGAEAFF | TGTGCCTGGACCCTCGCGGGGGCTGAAGCTTTCTTT
once | TRBJ1-1 | . | TRBV6-5 | CASSYRGGNTEAFF | TGTGCCAGCAGCTACCGGGGGGGGAACACTGAAGCTTTCTTT
. | TRBJ2-7 | TRBD1 | TRBV18 | CASSPGQGTAEQYF | TGTGCCAGCTCACCAGGACAGGGAACGGCCGAGCAGTACTTC
. | TRBJ2-5 | TRBD2 | TRBV5-8 | CASRTSAQTQYF | TGTGCCAGCAGGACTAGCGCCCAGACCCAGTACTTC
. | TRBJ2-7 | . | TRBV29-1 | CSVPYRDEQYF | TGCAGCGTGCCATACAGGGACGAGCAGTACTTC
. | TRBJ2-1 | . | TRBV9 | CASSVDSESSYNEQFF | TGTGCCAGCAGCGTAGATTCGGAGAGCTCCTACAATGAGCAGTTCTTC
. | TRBJ1-3 | TRBD1 | TRBV5-4 | CASSLDRGSGNTIYF | TGTGCCAGCAGCTTGGACAGGGGATCTGGAAACACCATATATTTT
. | TRBJ2-7 | . | TRBV27 | CASSPFSGNEQYF | TGTGCCAGCAGTCCCTTCTCAGGGAACGAGCAGTACTTC
. | TRBJ2-5 | TRBD1 | TRBV18 | CASSPQDRGGETQYF | TGTGCCAGCTCACCACAGGACAGGGGCGGAGAGACCCAGTACTTC
. | TRBJ2-5 | . | TRBV5-1 | CASSLAVGGLKARDEETQYF | TGCGCCAGCAGCTTGGCCGTGGGGGGGCTTAAGGCCCGAGACGAAGAGACCCAGTACTTC
. | TRBJ1-5 | . | TRBV9 | CASSAQGRSNQPQHF | TGTGCCAGCAGCGCACAGGGTCGTAGCAATCAGCCCCAGCATTTT
once | TRBJ2-7 | TRBD1 | TRBV29-1 | CSVGTGMGEQYF | TGCAGCGTTGGGACAGGGATGGGCGAGCAGTACTTC